This T cell receptor (beta chain) was documented in a study of cytomegalovirus exposure and HLA in healthy donors. Study context: Ancestry clustering placed about 80% of approximately 370 genotyped donors in the Caucasian-associated cluster. The study, taken as a whole, reports: In a later analysis, V- and J-gene trimming of beta chains associated with a DCLRE1C missense variant, replicated independently. Upon later analysis, TCR association rates were observed to vary by HLA locus, being highest for DRB1 and lowest for HLA-C.

V lost 0 bases, J lost 1 base, and 8 bases lay in between. Germline CDR1 SGHNT, CDR2 YYREEE (reference sequence). The CDR3 covers 15 residues. PCR employed 60 Vbeta and 13 Jbeta primers. Clones were sequenced by immunoSEQ multiplex PCR, and TCRdb holds only the in-frame ones, with some missing. The table shows fewer than 200,000 clones, with 80% occurring only once. Turning to this clone: Its antigen is as yet unknown.

The V and J genes are TRBV5-4 and TRBJ1-3; maybe TRBD1 (5 bases). Sequenced input: PBMCs. The clonotype comes from a boy under 18 in good health and CMV-seronegative. CDR3 sequence: CASSLGGLSGNTIYF. DNA for the CDR3: TGTGCCAGCAGCTTGGGGGGACTTTCTGGAAACACCATATATTTT. Variable domain in full (rest from reference TRBV5-4 and TRBJ1-3): ETGVTQSPTHLIKTRGQQVTLRCSSQSGHNTVSWYQQALGQGPQFIFQYYREEENGRGNFPPRFSGLQFPNYSSELNVNALELDDSALYLCASSLGGLSGNTIYFGEGSWLTVV.